This TCR beta chain was identified during a study of cytomegalovirus exposure and HLA in healthy donors. This clone was seen once. With 60 Vbeta and 13 Jbeta primers, the PCR was carried out. TCRdb keeps only in-frame clones here, not all; method: immunoSEQ multiplex PCR. The sample lists roughly 160,000 clones; 70% to 90% were seen once. The CDR3 sequence is 14 residues long. V was trimmed by 4 bases and J by 1 base, leaving 12 bases between them. Germline V gene lookup returns CDR1 SGHNT and CDR2 YYREEE (reference sequence). The rearrangement joins TRBV5-4 to TRBJ2-7; D is unclear. Sequenced input: PBMCs. This receptor was identified in a male donor in good health and CMV-seronegative. The CDR3 nucleotides read TGTGCCAGCAGCCCGGAGATGGGTTCCTACGAGCAGTACTTC. As protein: CASSPEMGSYEQYF.